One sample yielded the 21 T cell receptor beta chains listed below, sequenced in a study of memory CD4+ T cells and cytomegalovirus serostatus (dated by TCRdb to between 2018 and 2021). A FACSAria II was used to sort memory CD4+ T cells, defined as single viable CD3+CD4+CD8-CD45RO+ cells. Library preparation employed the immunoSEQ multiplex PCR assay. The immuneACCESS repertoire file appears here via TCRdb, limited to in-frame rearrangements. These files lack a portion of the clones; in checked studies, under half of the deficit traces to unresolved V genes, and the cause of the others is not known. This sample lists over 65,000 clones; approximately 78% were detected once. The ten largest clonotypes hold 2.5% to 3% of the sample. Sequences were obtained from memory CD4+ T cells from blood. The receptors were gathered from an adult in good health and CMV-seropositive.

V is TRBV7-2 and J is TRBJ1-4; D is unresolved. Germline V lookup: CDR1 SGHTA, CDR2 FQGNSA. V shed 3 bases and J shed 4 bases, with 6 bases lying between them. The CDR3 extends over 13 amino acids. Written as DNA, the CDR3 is TGTGCCAGCAGCTTCGATAATAATGAAAAACTGTTTTTT. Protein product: CASSFDNNEKLFF.

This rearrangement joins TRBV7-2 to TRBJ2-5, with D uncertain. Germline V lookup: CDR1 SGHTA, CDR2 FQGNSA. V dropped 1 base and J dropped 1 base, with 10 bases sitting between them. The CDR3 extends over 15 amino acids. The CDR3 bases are TGTGCCAGCAGCTTAGGCTCGGCAGCCCAAGAGACCCAGTACTTC. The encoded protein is CASSLGSAAQETQYF.

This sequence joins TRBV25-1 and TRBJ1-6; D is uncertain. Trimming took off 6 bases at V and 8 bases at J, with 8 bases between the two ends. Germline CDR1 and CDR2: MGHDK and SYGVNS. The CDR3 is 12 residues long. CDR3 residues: CASRDIDSPLHF. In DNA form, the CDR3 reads TGTGCCAGCAGAGATATTGATTCACCCCTCCACTTT.

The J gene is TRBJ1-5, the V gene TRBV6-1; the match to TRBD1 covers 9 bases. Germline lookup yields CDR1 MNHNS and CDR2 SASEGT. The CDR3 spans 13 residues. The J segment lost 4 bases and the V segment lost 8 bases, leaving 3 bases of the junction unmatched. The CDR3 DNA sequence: TGTGCCAGCTCCGGGACAGGGAATCAGCCCCAGCATTTT. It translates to CASSGTGNQPQHF.

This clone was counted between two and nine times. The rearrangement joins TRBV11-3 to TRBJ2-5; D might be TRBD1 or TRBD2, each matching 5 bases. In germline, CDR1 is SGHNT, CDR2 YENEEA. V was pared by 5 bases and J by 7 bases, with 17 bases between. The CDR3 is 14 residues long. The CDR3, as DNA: TGTGCCAGCAGCCCGCCACCGAGGGGACGGACCCAGTACTTC. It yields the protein CASSPPPRGRTQYF. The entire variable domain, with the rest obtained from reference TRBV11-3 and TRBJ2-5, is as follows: EAGVVQSPRYKIIEKKQPVAFWCNPISGHNTLYWYLQNLGQGPELLIRYENEEAVDDSQLPKDRFSAERLKGVDSTLKIQPAELGDSAVYLCASSPPPRGRTQYFGPGTRLLVL.

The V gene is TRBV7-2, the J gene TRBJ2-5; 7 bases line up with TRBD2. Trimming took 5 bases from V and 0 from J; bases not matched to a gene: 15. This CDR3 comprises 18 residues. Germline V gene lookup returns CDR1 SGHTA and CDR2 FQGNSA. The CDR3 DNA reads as TGTGCCAGCAGCCCCTCGGTACAGATGCGGGGGTACCAAGAGACCCAGTACTTC. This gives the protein CASSPSVQMRGYQETQYF.

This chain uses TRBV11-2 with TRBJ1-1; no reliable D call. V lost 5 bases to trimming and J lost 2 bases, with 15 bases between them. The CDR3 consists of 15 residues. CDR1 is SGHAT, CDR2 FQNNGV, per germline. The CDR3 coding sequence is TGTGCCAGCAGCCCTAAGGCCCTCCTAAACACTGAAGCTTTCTTT. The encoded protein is CASSPKALLNTEAFF.

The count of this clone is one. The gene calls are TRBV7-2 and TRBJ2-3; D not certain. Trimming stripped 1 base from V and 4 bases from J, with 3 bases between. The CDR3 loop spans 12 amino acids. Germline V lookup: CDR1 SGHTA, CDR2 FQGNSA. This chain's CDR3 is CASSLVSDTQYF. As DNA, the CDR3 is TGTGCCAGCAGCTTAGTTTCAGATACGCAGTATTTT.

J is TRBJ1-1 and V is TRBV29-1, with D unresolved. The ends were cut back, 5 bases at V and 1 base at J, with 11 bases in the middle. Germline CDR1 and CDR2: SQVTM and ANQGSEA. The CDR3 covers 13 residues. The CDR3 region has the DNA TGCAGCGTTTCGGACTCTGGGAACACTGAAGCTTTCTTT. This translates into CSVSDSGNTEAFF.

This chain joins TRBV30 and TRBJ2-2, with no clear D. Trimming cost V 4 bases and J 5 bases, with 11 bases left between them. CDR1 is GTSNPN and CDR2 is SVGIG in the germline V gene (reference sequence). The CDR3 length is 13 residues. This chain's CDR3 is CAWTGQFTGELFF. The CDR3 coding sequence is TGTGCCTGGACGGGTCAGTTTACCGGGGAGCTGTTTTTT.

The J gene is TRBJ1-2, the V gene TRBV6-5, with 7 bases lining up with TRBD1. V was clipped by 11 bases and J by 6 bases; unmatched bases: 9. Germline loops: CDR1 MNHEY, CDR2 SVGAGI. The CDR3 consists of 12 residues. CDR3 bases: TGTGCCTCGTCCAAGGGGGCACATGGCTACACCTTC. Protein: CASSKGAHGYTF.

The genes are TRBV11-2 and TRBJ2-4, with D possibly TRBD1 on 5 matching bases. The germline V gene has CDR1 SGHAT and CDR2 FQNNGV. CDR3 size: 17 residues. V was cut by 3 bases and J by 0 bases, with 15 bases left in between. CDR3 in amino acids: CASSLSLDILAKNIQYF. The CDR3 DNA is TGTGCCAGCAGCTTGTCACTGGACATTCTAGCCAAAAACATTCAGTACTTC.

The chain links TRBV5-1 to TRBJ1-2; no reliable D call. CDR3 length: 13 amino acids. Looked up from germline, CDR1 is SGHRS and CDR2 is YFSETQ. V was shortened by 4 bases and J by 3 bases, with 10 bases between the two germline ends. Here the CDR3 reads CASSPSADYGYTF. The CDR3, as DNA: TGCGCCAGCAGCCCCTCGGCAGACTATGGCTACACCTTC.

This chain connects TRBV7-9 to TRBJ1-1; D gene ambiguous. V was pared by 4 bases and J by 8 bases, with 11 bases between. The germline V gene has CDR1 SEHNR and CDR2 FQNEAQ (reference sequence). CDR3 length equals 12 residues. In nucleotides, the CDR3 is TGTGCCAGCAGCTCACCGGGCCTAGAAGCTTTCTTT. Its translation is CASSSPGLEAFF.

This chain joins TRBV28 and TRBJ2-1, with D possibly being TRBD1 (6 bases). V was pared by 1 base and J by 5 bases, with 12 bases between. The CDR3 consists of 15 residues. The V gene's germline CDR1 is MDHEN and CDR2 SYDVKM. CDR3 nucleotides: TGTGCCAGCAGTTTATACGGGACACCTAACAATGAGCAGTTCTTC. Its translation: CASSLYGTPNNEQFF.

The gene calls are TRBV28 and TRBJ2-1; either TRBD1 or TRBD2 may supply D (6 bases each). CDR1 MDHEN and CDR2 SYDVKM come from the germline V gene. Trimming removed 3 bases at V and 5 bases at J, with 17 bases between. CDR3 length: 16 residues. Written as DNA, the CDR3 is TGTGCCAGCAGTTTTTGGGGGGCCCAGGAGGACAATGAGCAGTTCTTC. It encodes CASSFWGAQEDNEQFF.

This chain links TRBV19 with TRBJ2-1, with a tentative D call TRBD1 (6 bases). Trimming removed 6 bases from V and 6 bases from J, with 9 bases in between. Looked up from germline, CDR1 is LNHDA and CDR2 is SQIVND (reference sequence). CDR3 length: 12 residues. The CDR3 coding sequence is TGTGCCAGTAGACAGGGTCTCAATGAGCAGTTCTTC. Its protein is CASRQGLNEQFF.

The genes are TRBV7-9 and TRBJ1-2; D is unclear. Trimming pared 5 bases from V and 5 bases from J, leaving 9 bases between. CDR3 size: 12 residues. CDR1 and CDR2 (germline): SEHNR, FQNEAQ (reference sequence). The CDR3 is CASSPGLYGYTF. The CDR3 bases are TGTGCCAGCAGCCCGGGCCTTTATGGCTACACCTTC.

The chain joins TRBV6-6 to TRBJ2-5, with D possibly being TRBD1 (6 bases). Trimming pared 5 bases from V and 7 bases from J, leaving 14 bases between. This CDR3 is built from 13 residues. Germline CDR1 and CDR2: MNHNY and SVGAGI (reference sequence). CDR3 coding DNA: TGTGCCAGCAGTCCCGACAGGCCCGGGACCCAGTACTTC. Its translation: CASSPDRPGTQYF.

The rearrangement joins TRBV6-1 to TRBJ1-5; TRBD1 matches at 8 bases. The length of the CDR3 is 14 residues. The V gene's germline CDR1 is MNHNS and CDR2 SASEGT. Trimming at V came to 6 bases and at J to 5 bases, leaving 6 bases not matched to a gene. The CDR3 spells CASSRTGSDQPQHF. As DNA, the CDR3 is TGTGCCAGCAGCCGGACAGGGAGCGATCAGCCCCAGCATTTT.

The CDR3 reads CASSEAGIQAGYEQYV. DNA for the CDR3: TGTGCCAGCAGTGAAGCCGGTATACAGGCCGGATACGAGCAGTACGTC. The rearrangement uses TRBV6-1 and TRBJ2-7, with TRBD1 as a possible D gene (5 bases). The CDR3 consists of 16 residues. Trimming stripped 0 bases from V and 4 bases from J, with 16 bases between. CDR1 and CDR2 (germline): MNHNS, SASEGT.